This T cell receptor beta chain was recovered during a study of blood T cell repertoires in COVID-19. As for the study in general: The study drew acute and convalescent COVID-19 samples from the United States, Italy and Spain. PBMCs, B-cell-depleted T cells, or T cells were the source of the cDNA or gDNA that made up the material.

Original processing notes: Amplification of reference gene primers provided the estimated nucleated cell counts. Here immunoSEQ multiplex PCR was the method, and the copy in TCRdb shows in-frame clones only, minus some. The D gene and trimming were derived from the DNA, and the V and J assignments and clone size from that table. The sample lists 110,000 or so clones, around 79% occurring once. Sequencing was performed on peripheral blood. This sequence originates from a man aged 50-60 years with acute or convalescent COVID-19.

CDR3 sequence reads: CASSETSVNTGELFF. CDR3 DNA: TGTGCCAGCAGTGAGACTAGCGTGAACACCGGGGAGCTGTTTTTT. The chain recombines TRBV6-1 with TRBJ2-2; 8 bases align to TRBD2. The V gene end was trimmed by 3 bases and the J gene end by 1 base; junction bases not matched to a gene: 1. CDR3 length: 15 amino acids. Germline-derived CDR1 and CDR2 are MNHNS and SASEGT.